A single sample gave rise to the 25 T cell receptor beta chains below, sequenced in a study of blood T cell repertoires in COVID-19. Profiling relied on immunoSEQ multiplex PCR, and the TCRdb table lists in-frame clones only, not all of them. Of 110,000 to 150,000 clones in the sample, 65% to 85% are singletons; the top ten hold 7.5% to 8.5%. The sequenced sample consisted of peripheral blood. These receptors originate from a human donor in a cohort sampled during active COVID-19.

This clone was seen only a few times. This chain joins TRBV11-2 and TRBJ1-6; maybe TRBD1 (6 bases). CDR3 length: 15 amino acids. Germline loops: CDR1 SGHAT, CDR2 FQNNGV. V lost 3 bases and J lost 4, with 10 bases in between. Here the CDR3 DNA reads TGTGCCAGCAGCTTTTTTGGACAGTATAATTCACCCCTCCACTTT. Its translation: CASSFFGQYNSPLHF.

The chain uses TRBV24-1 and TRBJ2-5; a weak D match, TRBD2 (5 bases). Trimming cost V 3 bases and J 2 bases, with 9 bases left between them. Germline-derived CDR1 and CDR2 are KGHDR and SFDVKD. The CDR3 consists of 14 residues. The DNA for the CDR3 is TGTGCCACCAGTGATGCGGGCATTCAAGAGACCCAGTACTTC. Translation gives CATSDAGIQETQYF.

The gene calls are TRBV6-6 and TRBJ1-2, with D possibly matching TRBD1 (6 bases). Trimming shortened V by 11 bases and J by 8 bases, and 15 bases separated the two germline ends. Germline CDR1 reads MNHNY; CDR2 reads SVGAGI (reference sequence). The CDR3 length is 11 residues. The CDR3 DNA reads TGTGCCGGACGGGGGGCATGGGGCTACACCTTC. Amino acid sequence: CAGRGAWGYTF.

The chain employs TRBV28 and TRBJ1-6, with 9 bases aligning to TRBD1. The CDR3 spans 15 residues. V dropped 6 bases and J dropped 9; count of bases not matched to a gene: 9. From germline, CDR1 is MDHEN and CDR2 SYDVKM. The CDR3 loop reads CASRGQGFVGSPLHF. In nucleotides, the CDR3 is TGTGCCAGCAGAGGACAGGGGTTCGTAGGTTCACCCCTCCACTTT.

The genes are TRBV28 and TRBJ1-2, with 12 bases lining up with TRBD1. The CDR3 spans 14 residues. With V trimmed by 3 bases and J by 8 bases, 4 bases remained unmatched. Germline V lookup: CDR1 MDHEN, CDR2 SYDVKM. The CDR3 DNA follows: TGTGCCAGCAGTTTTAGGGACAGGGGGCGCGGCTACACCTTC. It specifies CASSFRDRGRGYTF.

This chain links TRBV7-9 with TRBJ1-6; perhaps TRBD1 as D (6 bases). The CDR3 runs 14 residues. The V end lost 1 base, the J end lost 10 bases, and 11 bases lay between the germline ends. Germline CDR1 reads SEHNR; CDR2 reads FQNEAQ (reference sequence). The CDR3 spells CASSLDRAGSPLHF. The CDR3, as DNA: TGTGCCAGCAGCTTAGACAGGGCCGGGTCACCCCTCCACTTT.

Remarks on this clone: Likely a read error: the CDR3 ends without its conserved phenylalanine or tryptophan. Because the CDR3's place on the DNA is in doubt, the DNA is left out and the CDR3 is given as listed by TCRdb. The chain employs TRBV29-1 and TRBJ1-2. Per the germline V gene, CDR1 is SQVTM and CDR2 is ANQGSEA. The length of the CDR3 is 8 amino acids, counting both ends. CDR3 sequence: CSVEGPSL.

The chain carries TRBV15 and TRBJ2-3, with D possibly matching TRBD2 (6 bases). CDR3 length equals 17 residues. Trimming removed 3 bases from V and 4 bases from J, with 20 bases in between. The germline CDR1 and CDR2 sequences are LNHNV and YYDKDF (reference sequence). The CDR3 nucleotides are TGTGCCACCAGCAGTCCCGCCCCGGGAGTTGGGTCAGATACGCAGTATTTT. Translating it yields CATSSPAPGVGSDTQYF.

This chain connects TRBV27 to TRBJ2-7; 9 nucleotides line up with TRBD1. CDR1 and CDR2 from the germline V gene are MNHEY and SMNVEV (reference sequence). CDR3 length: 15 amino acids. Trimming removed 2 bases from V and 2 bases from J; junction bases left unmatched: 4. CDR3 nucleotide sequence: TGTGCCAGCAGTTTAGACAGGGGGTTCCCCTACGAGCAGTACTTC. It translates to CASSLDRGFPYEQYF.

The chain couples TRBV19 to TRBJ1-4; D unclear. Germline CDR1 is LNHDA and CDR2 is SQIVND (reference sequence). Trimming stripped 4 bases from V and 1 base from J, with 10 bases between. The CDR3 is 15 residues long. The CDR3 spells CASSSVEGTNEKLFF. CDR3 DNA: TGTGCCAGTAGTAGTGTTGAGGGAACTAATGAAAAACTGTTTTTT.

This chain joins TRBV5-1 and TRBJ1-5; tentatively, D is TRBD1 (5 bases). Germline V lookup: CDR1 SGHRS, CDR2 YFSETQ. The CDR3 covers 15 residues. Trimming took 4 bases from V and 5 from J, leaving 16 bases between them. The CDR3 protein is CASSRGDELDQPQHF. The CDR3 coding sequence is TGCGCCAGCAGCCGGGGGGACGAGCTCGATCAGCCCCAGCATTTT. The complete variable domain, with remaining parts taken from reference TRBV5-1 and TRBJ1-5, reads KAGVTQTPRYLIKTRGQQVTLSCSPISGHRSVSWYQQTPGQGLQFLFEYFSETQRNKGNFPGRFSGRQFSNSRSEMNVSTLELGDSALYLCASSRGDELDQPQHFGDGTRLSIL.

The CDR3 here is CASSPGQGLHTEAFF. DNA of the CDR3: TGCGCCAGCAGCCCGGGACAGGGTCTGCACACTGAAGCTTTCTTT. The rearrangement joins TRBV5-1 to TRBJ1-1; 9 bases align to TRBD1. CDR1 and CDR2 (germline): SGHRS, YFSETQ. J lost 3 bases, V lost 4 bases, and 7 bases had no gene match. The CDR3 has 15 residues.

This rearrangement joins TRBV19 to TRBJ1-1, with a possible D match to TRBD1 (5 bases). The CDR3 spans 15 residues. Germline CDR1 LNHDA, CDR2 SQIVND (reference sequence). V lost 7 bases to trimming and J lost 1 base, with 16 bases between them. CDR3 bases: TGTGCCAGTACGAAAGACCCCGGACAGAACACTGAAGCTTTCTTT. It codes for CASTKDPGQNTEAFF.

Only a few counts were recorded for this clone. The CDR3 is CASSSSRGLAGYNEQFF. Written as DNA, the CDR3 is TGTGCCAGCAGCTCGAGCCGGGGACTAGCGGGGTACAATGAGCAGTTCTTC. The V gene is TRBV5-4, the J gene TRBJ2-1, with 13 positions matching TRBD2. Trimming took 3 bases from V and 4 from J; bases not matched to a gene: 7. From germline, CDR1 is SGHNT and CDR2 YYREEE (reference sequence). This CDR3 region has 17 residues.

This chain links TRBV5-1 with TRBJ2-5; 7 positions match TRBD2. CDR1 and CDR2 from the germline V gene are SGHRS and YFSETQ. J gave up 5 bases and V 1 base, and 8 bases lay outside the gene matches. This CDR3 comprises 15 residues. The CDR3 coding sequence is TGCGCCAGCAGCTTGTTTAATCAGGGAGGGGAGACCCAGTACTTC. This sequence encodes CASSLFNQGGETQYF.

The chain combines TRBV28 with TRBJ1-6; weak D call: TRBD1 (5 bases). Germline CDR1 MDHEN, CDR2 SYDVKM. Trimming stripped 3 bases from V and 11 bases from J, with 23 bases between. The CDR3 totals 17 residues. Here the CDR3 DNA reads TGTGCCAGCAGTTTCCTCCTTGGGGGACTGGGTCCTGCACCCCTCCACTTT. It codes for CASSFLLGGLGPAPLHF.

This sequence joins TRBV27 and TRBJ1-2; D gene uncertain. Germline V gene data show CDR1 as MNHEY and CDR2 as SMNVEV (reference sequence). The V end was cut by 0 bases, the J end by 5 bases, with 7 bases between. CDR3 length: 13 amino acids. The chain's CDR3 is CASSLSGVYGYTF. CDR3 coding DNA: TGTGCCAGCAGTTTATCCGGAGTATATGGCTACACCTTC.

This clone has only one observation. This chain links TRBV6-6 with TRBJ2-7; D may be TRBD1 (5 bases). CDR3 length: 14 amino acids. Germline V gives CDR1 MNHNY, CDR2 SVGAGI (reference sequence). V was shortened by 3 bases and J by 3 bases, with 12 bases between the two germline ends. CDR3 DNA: TGTGCCAGCAGTTATGGGGCGTTTAACTACGAGCAGTACTTC. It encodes CASSYGAFNYEQYF.

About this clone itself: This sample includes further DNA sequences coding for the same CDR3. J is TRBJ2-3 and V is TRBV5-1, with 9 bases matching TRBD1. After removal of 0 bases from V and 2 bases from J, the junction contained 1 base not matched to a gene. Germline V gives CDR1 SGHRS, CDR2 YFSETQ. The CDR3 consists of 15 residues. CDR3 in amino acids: CASSLGDRDTDTQYF. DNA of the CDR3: TGCGCCAGCAGCTTGGGGGACAGGGACACAGATACGCAGTATTTT.

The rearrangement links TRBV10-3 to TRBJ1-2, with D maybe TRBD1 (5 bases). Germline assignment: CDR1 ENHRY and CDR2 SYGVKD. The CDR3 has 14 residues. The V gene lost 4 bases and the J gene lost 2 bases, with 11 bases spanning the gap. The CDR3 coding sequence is TGTGCCATCAGTGGGCAGGGAGGAAACTATGGCTACACCTTC. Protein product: CAISGQGGNYGYTF.

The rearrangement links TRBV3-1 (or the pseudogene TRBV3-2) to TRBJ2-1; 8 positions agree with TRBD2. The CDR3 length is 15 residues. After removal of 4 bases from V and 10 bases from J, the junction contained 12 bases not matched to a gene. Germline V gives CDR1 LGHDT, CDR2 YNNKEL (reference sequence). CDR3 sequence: CASSPRGAGDPEQFF. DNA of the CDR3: TGTGCCAGCAGCCCCCGCGGAGCGGGGGACCCGGAGCAGTTCTTC.

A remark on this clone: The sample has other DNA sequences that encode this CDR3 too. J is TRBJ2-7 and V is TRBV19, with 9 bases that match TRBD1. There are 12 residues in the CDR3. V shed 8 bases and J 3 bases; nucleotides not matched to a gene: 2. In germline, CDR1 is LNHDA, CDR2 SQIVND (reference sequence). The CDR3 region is CASRGQGYEQYF. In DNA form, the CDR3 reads TGTGCCAGTCGGGGACAGGGCTACGAGCAGTACTTC.

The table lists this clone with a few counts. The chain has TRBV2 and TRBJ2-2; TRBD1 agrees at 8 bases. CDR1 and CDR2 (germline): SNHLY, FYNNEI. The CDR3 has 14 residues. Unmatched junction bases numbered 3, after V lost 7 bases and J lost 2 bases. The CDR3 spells CASKGTGNTGELFF. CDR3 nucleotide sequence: TGTGCCAGCAAGGGGACAGGAAACACCGGGGAGCTGTTTTTT.

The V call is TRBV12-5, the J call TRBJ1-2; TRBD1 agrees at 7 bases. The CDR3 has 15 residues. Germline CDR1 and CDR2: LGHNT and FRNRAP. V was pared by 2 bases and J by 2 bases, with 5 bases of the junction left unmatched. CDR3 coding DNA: TGTGCTAGTGGTTTGAGGGACAGCACAAACTATGGCTACACCTTC. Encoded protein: CASGLRDSTNYGYTF.

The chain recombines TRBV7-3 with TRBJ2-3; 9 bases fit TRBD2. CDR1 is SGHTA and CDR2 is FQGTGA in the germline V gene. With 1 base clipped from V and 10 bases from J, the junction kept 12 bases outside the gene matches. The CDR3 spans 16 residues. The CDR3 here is CASSLKGAASGVAQYF. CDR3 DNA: TGTGCCAGCAGCTTAAAGGGTGCCGCTAGCGGGGTTGCGCAGTATTTT.